The T cell receptor (beta chain) under discussion was sequenced for a study of identical twins' blood T cells. The germline CDR1 and CDR2 sequences are SGHNT and YENEEA. The CDR3 is 14 residues long. V gave up 5 bases and J gave up 6 bases, with 16 bases separating them. One entry per CDR3 protein results from TCRdb running MiXCR on the 5' RACE reads. The data contain a few hundred thousand distinct CDR3 sequences, roughly 27% of them singletons. Sequenced input: PBMCs. The V and J genes are TRBV11-3 and TRBJ1-1; no reliable D call. The receptor was isolated from a woman aged 18-50 years in good health. The DNA of the CDR3 is TGTGCCAGCAGCCGGCTAGGTGACAACGCTGAAGCTTTCTTT. Translated, it gives CASSRLGDNAEAFF.